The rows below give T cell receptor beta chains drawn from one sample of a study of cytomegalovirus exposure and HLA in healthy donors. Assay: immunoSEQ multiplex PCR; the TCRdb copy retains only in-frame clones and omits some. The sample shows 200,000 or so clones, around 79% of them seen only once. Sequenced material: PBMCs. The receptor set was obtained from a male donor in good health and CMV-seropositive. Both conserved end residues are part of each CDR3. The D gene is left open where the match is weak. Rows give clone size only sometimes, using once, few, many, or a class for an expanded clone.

CDR3: CASSYDRGNGYTF
DNA: TGTGCCAGCAGTTACGACAGGGGTAATGGCTACACCTTC
D: TRBD1
J: TRBJ1-2
V: TRBV27
size: .

CDR3: CASSAQQGMGAFF
DNA: TGTGCCAGCAGCGCCCAGCAGGGGATGGGAGCTTTCTTT
D: .
J: TRBJ1-1
V: TRBV7-9
size: .

CDR3: CASSWVQGGGSSYEQYF
DNA: TGCGCCAGCAGCTGGGTCCAAGGCGGAGGGAGCTCCTACGAGCAGTACTTC
D: .
J: TRBJ2-7
V: TRBV5-1
size: .

CDR3: CASSGRRSSGNTIYF
DNA: TGTGCCAGCAGTGGAAGGCGGAGCTCTGGAAACACCATATATTTT
D: .
J: TRBJ1-3
V: TRBV6-1
size: .

CDR3: CASSLGRVSTQAENEQFF
DNA: TGTGCCAGCAGCTTAGGCAGGGTTTCGACTCAAGCAGAGAATGAGCAGTTCTTC
D: .
J: TRBJ2-1
V: TRBV7-9
size: .

CDR3: CASRDWQQETQYF
DNA: TGTGCCAGCCGGGACTGGCAACAAGAGACCCAGTACTTC
D: .
J: TRBJ2-5
V: TRBV6-5
size: .

CDR3: CASRVRGSSYEQYF
DNA: TGTGCCAGCAGGGTGAGAGGGAGCTCCTACGAGCAGTACTTC
D: .
J: TRBJ2-7
V: TRBV5-6
size: once

CDR3: CSSSSNRGRAETQYF
DNA: TGTTCCAGCAGCTCAAACAGGGGGCGCGCAGAGACCCAGTACTTC
D: TRBD1
J: TRBJ2-5
V: TRBV7-9
size: .

CDR3: CASSILRDRRLNTEAFF
DNA: TGTGCCAGTAGTATACTCCGGGACAGAAGGTTGAACACTGAAGCTTTCTTT
D: TRBD1
J: TRBJ1-1
V: TRBV19
size: .

CDR3: CASSIQEGETQYF
DNA: TGTGCCAGTAGTATACAGGAGGGGGAGACCCAGTACTTC
D: .
J: TRBJ2-5
V: TRBV19
size: once

CDR3: CASSSASGSYSTDTQYF
DNA: TGTGCCAGCAGCAGCGCCTCTGGGTCCTACAGCACAGATACGCAGTATTTT
D: .
J: TRBJ2-3
V: TRBV9
size: .

CDR3: CASSINSGDYEQYF
DNA: TGTGCCAGTAGTATAAATAGCGGCGACTACGAGCAGTACTTC
D: .
J: TRBJ2-7
V: TRBV19
size: .